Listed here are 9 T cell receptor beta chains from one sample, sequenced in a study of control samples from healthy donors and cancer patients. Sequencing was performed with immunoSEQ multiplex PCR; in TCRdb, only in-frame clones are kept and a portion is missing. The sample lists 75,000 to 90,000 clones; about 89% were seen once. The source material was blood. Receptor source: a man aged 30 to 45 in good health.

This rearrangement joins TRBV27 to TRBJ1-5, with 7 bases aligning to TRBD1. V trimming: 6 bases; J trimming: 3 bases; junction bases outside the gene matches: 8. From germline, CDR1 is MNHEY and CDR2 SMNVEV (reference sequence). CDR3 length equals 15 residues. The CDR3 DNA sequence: TGTGCCAGCAGACTAGGGACAGCCAACAATCAGCCCCAGCATTTT. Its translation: CASRLGTANNQPQHF.

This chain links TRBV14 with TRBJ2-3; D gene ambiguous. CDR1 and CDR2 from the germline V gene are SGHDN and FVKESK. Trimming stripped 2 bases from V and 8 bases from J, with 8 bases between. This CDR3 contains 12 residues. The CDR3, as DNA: TGTGCCAGCAGCCAACGGACCCTTACGCAGTATTTT. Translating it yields CASSQRTLTQYF.

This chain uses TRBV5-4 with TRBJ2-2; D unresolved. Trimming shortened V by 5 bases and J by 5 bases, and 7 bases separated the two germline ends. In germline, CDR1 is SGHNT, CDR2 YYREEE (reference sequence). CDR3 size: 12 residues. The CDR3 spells CASRTVTGELFF. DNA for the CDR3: TGTGCCAGCAGAACGGTAACCGGGGAGCTGTTTTTT. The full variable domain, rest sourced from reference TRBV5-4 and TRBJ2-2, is ETGVTQSPTHLIKTRGQQVTLRCSSQSGHNTVSWYQQALGQGPQFIFQYYREEENGRGNFPPRFSGLQFPNYSSELNVNALELDDSALYLCASRTVTGELFFGEGSRLTVL.

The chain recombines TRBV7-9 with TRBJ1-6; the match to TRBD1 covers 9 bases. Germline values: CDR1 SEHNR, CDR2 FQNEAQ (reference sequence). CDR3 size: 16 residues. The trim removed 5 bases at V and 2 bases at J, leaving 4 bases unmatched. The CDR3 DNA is TGTGCCAGCAGCGATGGGACAGGGCCCTATAATTCACCCCTCCACTTT. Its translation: CASSDGTGPYNSPLHF.

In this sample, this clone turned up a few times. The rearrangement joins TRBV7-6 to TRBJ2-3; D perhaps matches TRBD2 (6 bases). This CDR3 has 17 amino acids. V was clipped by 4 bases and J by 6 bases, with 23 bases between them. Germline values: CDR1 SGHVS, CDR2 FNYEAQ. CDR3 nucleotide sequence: TGTGCCAGCAGCTCCGACGGGGGAGCGAGACACAGTGATACGCAGTATTTT. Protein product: CASSSDGGARHSDTQYF. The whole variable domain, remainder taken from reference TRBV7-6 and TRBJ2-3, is GAGVSQSPRYKVTKRGQDVALRCDPISGHVSLYWYRQALGQGPEFLTYFNYEAQQDKSGLPNDRFSAERPEGSISTLTIQRTEQRDSAMYRCASSSDGGARHSDTQYFGPGTRLTVL.

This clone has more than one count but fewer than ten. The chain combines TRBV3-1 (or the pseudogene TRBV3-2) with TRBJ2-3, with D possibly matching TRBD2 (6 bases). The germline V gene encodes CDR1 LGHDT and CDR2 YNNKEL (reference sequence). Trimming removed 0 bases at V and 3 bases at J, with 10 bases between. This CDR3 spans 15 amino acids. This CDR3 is CASSQDRAGTDTQYF. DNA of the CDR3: TGTGCCAGCAGCCAAGACAGGGCGGGAACAGATACGCAGTATTTT.

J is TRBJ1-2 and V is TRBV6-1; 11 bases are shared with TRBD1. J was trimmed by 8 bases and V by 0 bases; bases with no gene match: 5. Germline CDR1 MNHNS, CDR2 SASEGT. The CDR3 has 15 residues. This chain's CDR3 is CASSEADRGREGYTF. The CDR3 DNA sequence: TGTGCCAGCAGTGAAGCGGACAGGGGGCGTGAGGGCTACACCTTC.

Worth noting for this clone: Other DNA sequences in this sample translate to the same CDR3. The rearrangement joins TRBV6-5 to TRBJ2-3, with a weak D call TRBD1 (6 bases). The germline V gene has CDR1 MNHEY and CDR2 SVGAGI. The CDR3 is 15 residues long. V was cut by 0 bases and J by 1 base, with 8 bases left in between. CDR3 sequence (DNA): TGTGCCAGCAGTTACTCGACAGGACGCACAGATACGCAGTATTTT. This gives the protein CASSYSTGRTDTQYF.

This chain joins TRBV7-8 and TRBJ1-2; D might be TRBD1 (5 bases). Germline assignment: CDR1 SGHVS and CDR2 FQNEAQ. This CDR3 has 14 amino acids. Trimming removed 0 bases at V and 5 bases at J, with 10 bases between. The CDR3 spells CASSLAAGVYGYTF. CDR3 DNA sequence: TGTGCCAGCAGCTTAGCGGCGGGGGTTTATGGCTACACCTTC.